These 20 T cell receptor beta chains share one sample of origin, sequenced in a study of blood T cell repertoires in COVID-19. Sequencing used immunoSEQ multiplex PCR; TCRdb keeps in-frame clones, though not all of them. Seen here are about 120,000 clones, 82% observed once, and the top ten hold approximately 7.9%. The sample was peripheral blood. The receptor set was obtained from an older man with acute or convalescent COVID-19.

The chain carries TRBV20-1 and TRBJ1-3; no reliable D call. Germline V gene lookup returns CDR1 DFQATT and CDR2 SNEGSKA (reference sequence). This CDR3 comprises 14 residues. V was trimmed by 3 bases and J by 0 bases, leaving 9 bases between them. CDR3 bases: TGCAGTGCTAGTGATTCACTCTCTGGAAACACCATATATTTT. Amino acids: CSASDSLSGNTIYF.

This chain connects TRBV30 to TRBJ1-1; D gene uncertain. V lost 1 base to trimming and J lost 2 bases, with 8 bases between them. Germline V gene sequence: CDR1 GTSNPN, CDR2 SVGIG (reference sequence). The CDR3 has 13 residues. The CDR3 DNA reads as TGTGCCTGGAGTGAAGCAGGCAACACTGAAGCTTTCTTT. Protein product: CAWSEAGNTEAFF.

The rearrangement links TRBV6-5 to TRBJ1-1; tentative D call: TRBD1 (6 bases). CDR3 length: 15 amino acids. With 7 bases removed from V and 0 bases from J, the gap between germline ends came to 15 bases. Germline V gene data show CDR1 as MNHEY and CDR2 as SVGAGI. The CDR3 is CASTATGQLNTEAFF. The CDR3 DNA reads TGTGCCAGCACTGCAACCGGACAGCTGAACACTGAAGCTTTCTTT.

The chain couples TRBV7-9 to TRBJ1-4, with D uncertain. The CDR3 has 14 amino acids. With 5 bases removed from V and 0 bases from J, the gap between germline ends came to 7 bases. CDR1 and CDR2 (germline): SEHNR, FQNEAQ (reference sequence). The CDR3: CASSMTTTNEKLFF. CDR3 in DNA: TGTGCCAGCAGCATGACAACAACTAATGAAAAACTGTTTTTT.

The chain couples TRBV3-1 (or the pseudogene TRBV3-2) to TRBJ1-1, with 11 bases lining up with TRBD1. Germline V gene lookup returns CDR1 LGHDT and CDR2 YNNKEL (reference sequence). Trimming took 1 base from V and 1 from J; bases not matched to a gene: 8. The CDR3 sequence is 18 residues long. The CDR3 region has the DNA TGTGCCAGCAGCCAAGCAACCGGGACAGGGGGATCGAACACTGAAGCTTTCTTT. It is translated as CASSQATGTGGSNTEAFF.

V usage is TRBV12-3 or TRBV12-4 and J usage is TRBJ2-3, with unresolved D. This CDR3 comprises 12 residues. Trimming took 7 bases from V and 6 from J, leaving 11 bases between them. CDR3 nucleotides: TGTGCCAGCAAAGGCGCTAGGGATACGCAGTATTTT. Translating gives CASKGARDTQYF.

The rearrangement links TRBV6-5 to TRBJ2-3; 11 bases fit TRBD1. J lost 5 bases, V lost 6 bases, and 7 bases had no gene match. Per the germline V gene, CDR1 is MNHEY and CDR2 is SVGAGI. The CDR3 totals 15 residues. The CDR3 loop reads CASSPRTGGRDTQYF. DNA of the CDR3: TGTGCCAGCAGCCCCAGGACAGGGGGCAGAGATACGCAGTATTTT.

V gene TRBV10-2 combines with J gene TRBJ1-5, with unresolved D. With 0 bases removed from V and 5 bases from J, the gap between germline ends came to 8 bases. The CDR3 length is 14 residues. CDR1 is WSHSY, CDR2 SAAADI, per germline. CDR3 sequence reads: CASSESGVDQPQHF. In nucleotides, the CDR3 is TGCGCCAGCAGTGAGTCCGGGGTCGATCAGCCCCAGCATTTT.

The chain is built from TRBV18 and TRBJ2-1; tentative D call: TRBD1 (5 bases). With 3 bases removed from V and 6 bases from J, the gap between germline ends came to 21 bases. CDR1 and CDR2 from the germline V gene are KGHSH and LQKENI. This CDR3 region has 17 residues. The CDR3 region is CASSPSSYMDTRNEQFF. CDR3 DNA sequence: TGTGCCAGCTCACCTTCCTCCTATATGGACACTCGCAATGAGCAGTTCTTC.

The chain carries TRBV4-1 and TRBJ2-1, with TRBD2 matching 10 bases. The V and J ends lost 0 bases and 3 bases, in that order; junction bases with no gene match: 5. The CDR3 runs 17 residues. CDR1 and CDR2 (germline): MGHRA, YSYEKL. This CDR3 reads CASSQDLGTSVYNEQFF. The CDR3 DNA is TGCGCCAGCAGCCAAGATCTGGGGACTAGCGTCTACAATGAGCAGTTCTTC.

The rearrangement uses TRBV18 and TRBJ1-1, with D unresolved. V lost 5 bases to trimming and J lost 5 bases, with 6 bases between them. Germline V lookup: CDR1 KGHSH, CDR2 LQKENI. This CDR3 contains 11 residues. The CDR3 DNA reads TGTGCCAGCTCAGGGAGGACTGAAGCTTTCTTT. It codes for CASSGRTEAFF. The full variable domain, its missing parts supplied by reference TRBV18 and TRBJ1-1, is NAGVMQNPRHLVRRRGQEARLRCSPMKGHSHVYWYRQLPEEGLKFMVYLQKENIIDESGMPKERFSAEFPKEGPSILRIQQVVRGDSAAYFCASSGRTEAFFGQGTRLTVV.

V is TRBV6-5 and J is TRBJ2-3; D might be TRBD2 (6 bases). The CDR3 spans 14 residues. V was cut by 6 bases and J by 0 bases, with 10 bases left in between. Germline values: CDR1 MNHEY, CDR2 SVGAGI. CDR3 nucleotides: TGTGCCAGCAGAACGGGGGTAAGCACAGATACGCAGTATTTT. It specifies CASRTGVSTDTQYF.

CDR3 amino acids: CAVGVGLASPDTQYF. The CDR3 nucleotides read TGTGCCGTAGGGGTGGGACTAGCGTCCCCAGATACGCAGTATTTT. The J gene is TRBJ2-3, the V gene TRBV30; 10 nucleotides match TRBD2. Germline V gene sequence: CDR1 GTSNPN, CDR2 SVGIG (reference sequence). Trimming at V came to 8 bases and at J to 4 bases, leaving 12 bases not matched to a gene. This CDR3 has 15 amino acids.

This rearrangement joins TRBV28 to TRBJ1-2, with D possibly matching TRBD1 (5 bases). Trimming removed 6 bases from V and 5 bases from J, with 16 bases in between. CDR3 length equals 14 residues. Germline CDR1 reads MDHEN; CDR2 reads SYDVKM. CDR3 residues: CASRITGTHYGYTF. The CDR3 nucleotides read TGTGCCAGCAGAATTACAGGAACCCATTATGGCTACACCTTC.

The genes are TRBV27 and TRBJ1-6; TRBD1 matches at 8 bases. J gave up 7 bases and V 6 bases, and 8 bases lay outside the gene matches. There are 15 residues in the CDR3. Looked up from germline, CDR1 is MNHEY and CDR2 is SMNVEV (reference sequence). The CDR3 sequence: CASRHSDRDNSPLHF. CDR3 sequence (DNA): TGTGCCAGCAGACACTCGGACAGGGACAATTCACCCCTCCACTTT.

The rearrangement joins TRBV3-1 (or the pseudogene TRBV3-2) to TRBJ2-5; TRBD2 might be the D (5 bases). Germline CDR1 LGHDT, CDR2 YNNKEL (reference sequence). This CDR3 has 13 amino acids. Trimming pared 4 bases from V and 7 bases from J, leaving 13 bases between. The DNA for the CDR3 is TGTGCCAGCAGCCCCACCCGTCGGGGGACCCAGTACTTC. Translating it yields CASSPTRRGTQYF.

The CDR3 nucleotides are TGCGCCAGCAGGGTGGACAGGGACCCCTACGAGCAGTACTTC. Translated, it gives CASRVDRDPYEQYF. This chain links TRBV5-1 with TRBJ2-7; 8 bases are a match to TRBD1. The CDR3 totals 14 residues. CDR1 and CDR2 (germline): SGHRS, YFSETQ. Trimming removed 5 bases from V and 2 bases from J; junction bases left unmatched: 6.

J is TRBJ2-6 and V is TRBV7-9; 7 bases map to TRBD2. CDR1 SEHNR and CDR2 FQNEAQ come from the germline V gene (reference sequence). V lost 5 bases to trimming and J lost 4 bases; unmatched junction nucleotides: 8. The CDR3 extends over 16 amino acids. The DNA for the CDR3 is TGTGCCAGCAGCCGCGGGGGAGAATTAGGGGCCAACGTCCTGACTTTC. Encoded protein: CASSRGGELGANVLTF.

The chain carries TRBV25-1 and TRBJ1-1; the match to TRBD1 covers 10 bases. After removal of 4 bases from V and 4 bases from J, the junction contained 9 bases not matched to a gene. Germline values: CDR1 MGHDK, CDR2 SYGVNS. The CDR3 spans 16 residues. The CDR3 coding sequence is TGTGCCAGCAGTGCAATAACCGGGACAGGGGCCACTGAAGCTTTCTTT. Translated: CASSAITGTGATEAFF.

This chain links TRBV28 with TRBJ2-7; D perhaps matches TRBD2 (6 bases). The CDR3 sequence is 15 residues long. V gave up 8 bases and J gave up 5 bases, with 22 bases separating them. The germline CDR1 and CDR2 sequences are MDHEN and SYDVKM. CDR3 sequence: CASSLERVGSDEQYF. For the CDR3, the DNA is TGTGCCAGCTCCCTTGAGCGGGTTGGTTCGGACGAGCAGTACTTC. Full variable domain (rest looked up from reference TRBV28 and TRBJ2-7): DVKVTQSSRYLVKRTGEKVFLECVQDMDHENMFWYRQDPGLGLRLIYFSYDVKMKEKGDIPEGYSVSREKKERFSLILESASTNQTSMYLCASSLERVGSDEQYFGPGTRLTVT.